Listed below are T cell receptor beta chains from one sample, sequenced in a study of blood T cell repertoires in COVID-19. Sequenced by immunoSEQ multiplex PCR; TCRdb stores in-frame clones only, minus some. In the table there are over 150,000 clones, approximately 83% of which are singletons. Sequencing input: peripheral blood. Source of these receptors: a man in his sixties or seventies with active or convalescent COVID-19. Each CDR3 is given with its conserved first and last residue.

j_gene,v_gene,CDR3aa
TRBJ2-7,TRBV2,CASMGQGSEQYF
TRBJ2-3,TRBV11-2,CASSSTSGGLLGTQYF
TRBJ2-2,TRBV6-5,CASKVQRNTGELFF
TRBJ1-5,TRBV6-6,CASSVQGKGQHF
TRBJ1-2,TRBV3-1/TRBV3-2,CASSQGLAGRYYGYTF
TRBJ1-4,TRBV6-5,CASSYGQSTNEKLFF
TRBJ2-5,TRBV28,CASSFSGQGHETQYF
TRBJ2-3,TRBV27,CASSLTGWLDTQYF
TRBJ1-2,TRBV5-6,CASSLLGDYGYTF
TRBJ2-2,TRBV27,CASKEDRGQTGELFF
TRBJ2-1,TRBV5-4,CASSSGLAGEGEQFF
TRBJ1-4,TRBV4-3,CASSQDFRRGAANEKLFF
TRBJ1-1,TRBV12-3/TRBV12-4,CASSPWNTEAFF
TRBJ2-1,TRBV7-2,CASSQGPSNNEQFF
TRBJ2-7,TRBV5-1,CASSLVRTSSYEQYF
TRBJ2-1,TRBV6-5,CASILTSGSYNEQFF
TRBJ2-3,TRBV7-9,CASSLGGLAISTDTQYF
TRBJ1-2,TRBV27,CASRTGGRNGYTF
TRBJ2-5,TRBV19,CASSSNRAAGEETQYF
TRBJ2-2,TRBV7-2,CASSLRDRGPTGELFF
TRBJ2-2,TRBV29-1,CSVGGWTGELFF
TRBJ1-1,TRBV11-2,CASTQLFAEAFF
TRBJ2-3,TRBV19,CASSHRGLSSDTQYF
TRBJ2-1,TRBV27,CASSFLDSNEQFF
TRBJ1-4,TRBV6-5,CASRVQFATNEKLFF
TRBJ2-7,TRBV30,CAWSAPGGLGYEQYF
TRBJ1-5,TRBV5-6,CASSLTGKVSQPQHF
TRBJ2-7,TRBV6-5,CASSLGQNYEQYF
TRBJ2-6,TRBV27,CASRRQSGANVLTF
TRBJ1-1,TRBV7-8,CASSSRTLTLNTEAFF
TRBJ2-3,TRBV7-2,CASSLAGAGFTDTQYF
TRBJ1-1,TRBV6-5,CASIRGDAFF
TRBJ2-1,TRBV11-2,CASSLGRSNSEQFF
TRBJ1-1,TRBV5-1,CASGLAVGAWAEAFF
TRBJ2-7,TRBV5-1,CASSLGQGVYEQYF